These 32 T cell receptor beta chains share one sample of origin, sequenced in a study of T cell changes during pregnancy in multiple sclerosis. Clones were sequenced by immunoSEQ multiplex PCR, and TCRdb holds only the in-frame ones, with some missing. The data contain about 15,000 clones, approximately 83% of them singletons. The sample in question was CD8+ T cells from peripheral blood mononuclear cells, obtained after pregnancy. Every receptor here comes from a female donor in good health, enrolled as a control in a pregnancy study.

The chain links TRBV4-1 to TRBJ2-5, with a weak D call TRBD2 (6 bases). The CDR3 consists of 15 residues. CDR1 is MGHRA and CDR2 is YSYEKL in the germline V gene. The ends were cut back, 0 bases at V and 2 bases at J, with 10 bases in the middle. CDR3 in amino acids: CASSQEGLLQETQYF. In nucleotides, the CDR3 is TGCGCCAGCAGCCAAGAGGGACTGTTACAAGAGACCCAGTACTTC.

The chain has TRBV6-4 and TRBJ2-1, with 8 nucleotides matching TRBD2. This CDR3 is built from 15 residues. Germline CDR1 MRHNA, CDR2 SNTAGT. J gave up 8 bases and V 4 bases, and 10 bases lay outside the gene matches. CDR3: CASSVRTSNVDEQFF. The CDR3 DNA reads as TGTGCCAGCAGTGTAAGGACTAGCAACGTGGATGAGCAGTTCTTC.

The chain carries TRBV7-7 and TRBJ2-2; 10 nucleotides line up with TRBD1. Germline V gene sequence: CDR1 SSHAT, CDR2 FNYEAQ (reference sequence). Unmatched junction bases numbered 1, after V lost 5 bases and J lost 4 bases. The CDR3 sequence is 14 residues long. The CDR3 loop reads CASSRTGGTGELFF. CDR3 in DNA: TGTGCCAGCAGCCGGACAGGGGGCACCGGGGAGCTGTTTTTT.

This clone showed up just once. The chain is built from TRBV19 and TRBJ2-7; tentatively, D is TRBD1 (5 bases). The CDR3 loop spans 19 amino acids. CDR1 is LNHDA, CDR2 SQIVND, per germline (reference sequence). Between the trimmed V and J ends, which lost 0 bases and 0 bases, there was a span of 21 bases. The CDR3 DNA reads as TGTGCCAGTAGTATAGAGAGGACAACCATTATCCCGAGCTCCTACGAGCAGTACTTC. This encodes CASSIERTTIIPSSYEQYF.

The rearrangement links TRBV7-8 to TRBJ2-7; the match to TRBD1 covers 7 bases. The CDR3 extends over 13 amino acids. Germline assignment: CDR1 SGHVS and CDR2 FQNEAQ. V gave up 5 bases and J gave up 5 bases; unmatched junction bases: 6. This chain's CDR3 is CASSTRGSHEQYF. DNA for the CDR3: TGTGCCAGCAGCACCAGGGGGTCGCACGAGCAGTACTTC.

The chain has TRBV9 and TRBJ1-2; 8 positions match TRBD1. The germline V gene encodes CDR1 SGDLS and CDR2 YYNGEE. This CDR3 has 13 residues. Trimming at V came to 3 bases and at J to 4 bases, leaving 2 bases not matched to a gene. CDR3 in DNA: TGTGCCAGCAGCGGGGACAGGTTCTATGGCTACACCTTC. Residues: CASSGDRFYGYTF. Complete variable domain (other parts from reference TRBV9 and TRBJ1-2): DSGVTQTPKHLITATGQRVTLRCSPRSGDLSVYWYQQSLDQGLQFLIQYYNGEERAKGNILERFSAQQFPDLHSELNLSSLELGDSALYFCASSGDRFYGYTFGSGTRLTVV.

The V gene is TRBV7-6, the J gene TRBJ1-1; tentatively, D is TRBD1 (5 bases). In germline, CDR1 is SGHVS, CDR2 FNYEAQ. The CDR3 runs 15 residues. Trimming took 4 bases from V and 0 from J, leaving 12 bases between them. The CDR3 coding sequence is TGTGCCAGCAGCTCCGACCAGGGTATGAACACTGAAGCTTTCTTT. Residues: CASSSDQGMNTEAFF.

The chain recombines TRBV13 with TRBJ1-2; D uncertain. Germline V gene data show CDR1 as PRHDT and CDR2 as FYEKMQ (reference sequence). The V end lost 0 bases, the J end lost 4 bases, and 12 bases lay between the germline ends. This CDR3 has 15 amino acids. CDR3 protein: CASSLGGPDLYGYTF. Here the CDR3 DNA reads TGTGCCAGCAGCTTAGGTGGGCCCGATCTCTATGGCTACACCTTC.

CDR3 in DNA: TGTGCCAGTAGTATCTCCCTCGGACAGGGGGGCTATTCACCCCTCCACTTT. Translating it yields CASSISLGQGGYSPLHF. V gene TRBV19 combines with J gene TRBJ1-6; 10 nucleotides line up with TRBD1. Germline V gene lookup returns CDR1 LNHDA and CDR2 SQIVND (reference sequence). This CDR3 comprises 17 residues. V lost 3 bases, J lost 8 bases, and 10 bases stayed unmatched.

This clone was counted only a few times. V is TRBV6-4 and J is TRBJ2-3; tentatively, D is TRBD2 (5 bases). Trimming left V 4 bases short and J 0 bases short, with 11 bases between. The germline CDR1 and CDR2 sequences are MRHNA and SNTAGT. The CDR3 runs 15 residues. CDR3 region: CASSALAESTDTQYF. CDR3 sequence (DNA): TGTGCCAGCAGTGCGCTAGCTGAGAGCACAGATACGCAGTATTTT.

This sequence joins TRBV5-6 and TRBJ1-2; D ambiguous. The CDR3 covers 11 residues. The V end was cut by 3 bases, the J end by 12 bases, with 12 bases between. Germline loops: CDR1 SGHDT, CDR2 YYEEEE. The CDR3 DNA reads as TGTGCCAGCAGCTCCGGCGGTGAGGACACCTTC. Protein: CASSSGGEDTF.

The chain links TRBV6-1 to TRBJ1-2; 8 bases match TRBD1. This CDR3 is 14 amino acids long. The J segment lost 3 bases and the V segment lost 5 bases, leaving 5 bases of the junction unmatched. Germline V gene sequence: CDR1 MNHNS, CDR2 SASEGT. The chain's CDR3 is CASSTRTGYYGYTF. The CDR3 nucleotides read TGTGCCAGCAGTACCCGGACAGGGTACTATGGCTACACCTTC.

The V call is TRBV10-3, the J call TRBJ2-3; 8 bases match TRBD2. Germline V gene sequence: CDR1 ENHRY, CDR2 SYGVKD. V lost 10 bases to trimming and J lost 6 bases; unmatched junction nucleotides: 15. The CDR3 runs to 15 residues. Written as DNA, the CDR3 is TGTGCCACCGACCCCTCCAGCGGGAGTGGGGATACGCAGTATTTT. It codes for CATDPSSGSGDTQYF.

This clone is labeled as medium-sized. The J gene is TRBJ1-6, the V gene TRBV6-1, with D tentatively TRBD1 (5 bases). V shed 1 base and J shed 5 bases, with 9 bases lying between them. This CDR3 region has 15 residues. Per the germline V gene, CDR1 is MNHNS and CDR2 is SASEGT. The CDR3: CASSEGAGNNSPLHF. The CDR3, as DNA: TGTGCCAGCAGTGAAGGGGCAGGGAATAATTCACCCCTCCACTTT.

The chain carries TRBV29-1 and TRBJ2-7, with 10 bases aligning to TRBD2. Per germline, CDR1 SQVTM and CDR2 ANQGSEA. J was trimmed by 2 bases and V by 6 bases; bases with no gene match: 4. The CDR3 consists of 13 residues. The CDR3, as DNA: TGCAGCGTACTAGCGGGAACTACCTACGAGCAGTACTTC. Residues: CSVLAGTTYEQYF.

The V gene is TRBV6-4, the J gene TRBJ1-2; TRBD1 matches at 7 bases. V trimming: 8 bases; J trimming: 3 bases; junction bases outside the gene matches: 12. The germline gives CDR1 MRHNA, CDR2 SNTAGT. The CDR3 is made up of 15 amino acids. CDR3 in DNA: TGTGCCAGCCCAGTCGAGACAGGGCTCTACTATGGCTACACCTTC. This gives the protein CASPVETGLYYGYTF.

The chain carries TRBV6-5 and TRBJ2-1, with D perhaps matching TRBD2 (5 bases). Deletions cut 2 bases from V and 6 bases from J, with 8 bases between. CDR3 length equals 13 residues. Looked up from germline, CDR1 is MNHEY and CDR2 is SVGAGI. CDR3 sequence reads: CASSYPTSNEQFF. CDR3 in DNA: TGTGCCAGCAGTTACCCCACTAGCAATGAGCAGTTCTTC.

The V gene is TRBV11-2, the J gene TRBJ1-1, with D tentatively TRBD1 (6 bases). V gave up 4 bases and J gave up 3 bases, with 18 bases separating them. The CDR3 spans 16 residues. CDR1 and CDR2 from the germline V gene are SGHAT and FQNNGV. CDR3 DNA sequence: TGTGCCAGCAGCTCCAGTACAGGGAACAGGTACACTGAAGCTTTCTTT. Its protein product is CASSSSTGNRYTEAFF.

This rearrangement joins TRBV4-1 to TRBJ1-1; 7 nucleotides align to TRBD1. Unmatched junction bases numbered 5, after V lost 4 bases and J lost 0 bases. The CDR3 runs to 15 residues. Germline V gene data show CDR1 as MGHRA and CDR2 as YSYEKL. CDR3 nucleotides: TGCGCCAGCAGCCGCCGGGACAGTTTGAACACTGAAGCTTTCTTT. As protein: CASSRRDSLNTEAFF.

The chain employs TRBV9 and TRBJ2-3; 13 bases agree with TRBD2. The germline V gene encodes CDR1 SGDLS and CDR2 YYNGEE. The junction had 10 bases not matched to a gene; V was cut back by 4 bases and J by 5 bases. The CDR3 spans 17 residues. Here the CDR3 DNA reads TGTGCCAGCAGCAGTGAAGGACTAGCGGGAGCGGGAGATACGCAGTATTTT. The encoded protein is CASSSEGLAGAGDTQYF.

The rearrangement joins TRBV4-3 to TRBJ2-1; TRBD2 aligns across 7 bases. V lost 0 bases to trimming and J lost 6 bases; unmatched junction nucleotides: 8. The CDR3 runs 16 residues. Per germline, CDR1 LGHNA and CDR2 YSLEER. For the CDR3, the DNA is TGCGCCAGCAGCCAAGATCGAGTGGGGGGGGTCAATGAGCAGTTCTTC. Residues: CASSQDRVGGVNEQFF.

This chain connects TRBV2 to TRBJ1-5; 8 positions match TRBD1. V shed 8 bases, J shed 6 bases, and the junction held 9 bases outside the gene matches. The CDR3 runs to 14 residues. The germline gives CDR1 SNHLY, CDR2 FYNNEI. The CDR3 DNA reads as TGTGCCAGCGGGGTGGACAGGGAGAGTCAGCCCCAGCATTTT. As protein: CASGVDRESQPQHF.

The genes are TRBV27 and TRBJ2-3; 8 nucleotides match TRBD2. Losses at the gene ends were 0 bases for V and 4 bases for J; bases not matched to a gene: 12. CDR1 MNHEY and CDR2 SMNVEV come from the germline V gene (reference sequence). This CDR3 is 18 amino acids long. This CDR3 is CASSLSIRGGPIADTQYF. For the CDR3, the DNA is TGTGCCAGCAGTTTATCGATACGCGGGGGGCCGATAGCAGATACGCAGTATTTT.

This chain connects TRBV7-8 to TRBJ1-1; D remains unclear. The CDR3 has 15 amino acids. V dropped 2 bases and J dropped 0 bases, with 10 bases sitting between them. Per germline, CDR1 SGHVS and CDR2 FQNEAQ. For the CDR3, the DNA is TGTGCCAGCAGCTTATATAGAGCTATGAACACTGAAGCTTTCTTT. As protein: CASSLYRAMNTEAFF.

The chain employs TRBV10-3 and TRBJ1-3, with D perhaps matching TRBD1 (6 bases). The CDR3 is made up of 14 amino acids. The ends were cut back, 6 bases at V and 0 bases at J, with 9 bases in the middle. CDR1 ENHRY and CDR2 SYGVKD come from the germline V gene. The CDR3 bases are TGTGCCATCAGGGACAGCCACTCTGGAAACACCATATATTTT. Protein sequence: CAIRDSHSGNTIYF.

The rearrangement links TRBV25-1 to TRBJ2-1; 7 nucleotides match TRBD2. Trimming cost V 4 bases and J 10 bases; bases outside gene matches: 10. Per germline, CDR1 MGHDK and CDR2 SYGVNS. This CDR3 has 14 amino acids. The CDR3 DNA reads as TGTGCCAGCAGTGTCGGGCGGGAGCTAGGGGAGCAGTTCTTC. Residues: CASSVGRELGEQFF.

The chain is built from TRBV7-3 and TRBJ2-1; 10 positions agree with TRBD2. Germline CDR1 reads SGHTA; CDR2 reads FQGTGA. The CDR3 contains 15 residues. The V gene end was trimmed by 0 bases and the J gene end by 6 bases; junction bases not matched to a gene: 2. The CDR3 DNA reads as TGTGCCAGCAGCTTAACTAGCGGGGGGCTCAATGAGCAGTTCTTC. Protein product: CASSLTSGGLNEQFF.

The chain couples TRBV29-1 to TRBJ2-6; TRBD1 aligns across 7 bases. Germline CDR1 is SQVTM and CDR2 is ANQGSEA. J lost 4 bases, V lost 5 bases, and 5 bases had no gene match. The CDR3 loop spans 14 amino acids. The CDR3 sequence is CSVRDSRGANVLTF. Here the CDR3 DNA reads TGCAGCGTTAGGGACAGTCGCGGGGCCAACGTCCTGACTTTC.

This rearrangement joins TRBV6-5 to TRBJ2-1; TRBD2 agrees at 9 bases. Looked up from germline, CDR1 is MNHEY and CDR2 is SVGAGI. V dropped 0 bases and J dropped 4; count of bases not matched to a gene: 1. The CDR3 is 15 residues long. CDR3 sequence: CASSYSLAGYNEQFF. CDR3 DNA sequence: TGTGCCAGCAGTTACTCCCTAGCGGGATACAATGAGCAGTTCTTC.

This chain uses TRBV5-6 with TRBJ2-3; TRBD2 aligns across 11 bases. This CDR3 is 19 amino acids long. Unmatched junction bases numbered 13, after V lost 4 bases and J lost 0 bases. Germline CDR1 is SGHDT and CDR2 is YYEEEE. The CDR3 DNA is TGTGCCAGCAGCGTCCTTACTAGCGGGGGTTCCTTTAGCACAGATACGCAGTATTTT. As protein: CASSVLTSGGSFSTDTQYF.

In nucleotides, the CDR3 is TGTGCCTGGAGTGTACTCGGAGATACGCAGTATTTT. This codes for CAWSVLGDTQYF. The chain recombines TRBV30 with TRBJ2-3; D is unclear. The V gene's germline CDR1 is GTSNPN and CDR2 SVGIG (reference sequence). V lost 0 bases and J 5 bases, leaving 6 bases between the germline ends. This CDR3 contains 12 residues.

Here the CDR3 reads CASGQISYEQYF. The CDR3 region has the DNA TGTGCCAGTGGGCAGATCTCCTACGAGCAGTACTTC. This chain joins TRBV27 and TRBJ2-7, with D uncertain. The germline V and J ends were trimmed by 9 bases and 0 bases, with 9 bases remaining between them. In germline, CDR1 is MNHEY, CDR2 SMNVEV (reference sequence). The CDR3 has 12 amino acids.